These 26 T cell receptor beta chains share one sample of origin, sequenced in a study of blood T cell repertoires in COVID-19. Sequenced by immunoSEQ multiplex PCR; TCRdb stores in-frame clones only, minus some. The sample lists some 170,000 clones; about four fifths were seen once. The sequenced sample was peripheral blood. The receptors were gathered from a woman in her 70s with acute or convalescent COVID-19.

Only one count was recorded for this clone. V gene TRBV11-3 combines with J gene TRBJ2-5; TRBD1 matches at 8 bases. Germline CDR1 and CDR2: SGHNT and YENEEA. After removal of 2 bases from V and 1 base from J, the junction contained 0 bases not matched to a gene. CDR3 length: 14 residues. CDR3 nucleotide sequence: TGTGCCAGCAGCTTAACAGGGGGCCAAGAGACCCAGTACTTC. Amino acid sequence: CASSLTGGQETQYF.

The rearrangement joins TRBV12-5 to TRBJ2-7; D may be TRBD2 (5 bases). This CDR3 region has 18 residues. The germline gives CDR1 LGHNT, CDR2 FRNRAP. The V end was cut by 2 bases, the J end by 3 bases, with 23 bases between. In DNA form, the CDR3 reads TGTGCTAGTGGTTTGCCCCGGACTTTCAGCGGAGGCGGCTACGAGCAGTACTTC. It encodes CASGLPRTFSGGGYEQYF.

This chain links TRBV9 with TRBJ1-3, with D uncertain. Germline CDR1 SGDLS, CDR2 YYNGEE. The CDR3 extends over 16 amino acids. The V and J ends lost 4 bases and 0 bases respectively, with 14 bases between them. CDR3 bases: TGTGCCAGCAGCCCCCAGACTCTCAGCTCTGGAAACACCATATATTTT. It codes for CASSPQTLSSGNTIYF.

The chain joins TRBV5-1 to TRBJ2-1, with 8 bases lining up with TRBD2. J lost 0 bases, V lost 2 bases, and 4 bases had no gene match. CDR1 and CDR2 (germline): SGHRS, YFSETQ. This CDR3 spans 16 amino acids. In nucleotides, the CDR3 is TGCGCCAGCAGCTTTACGGGGGGGTCCTCCTACAATGAGCAGTTCTTC. Amino acid sequence: CASSFTGGSSYNEQFF.

The chain couples TRBV5-1 to TRBJ1-1, with TRBD1 identical over 10 bases. With 4 bases clipped from V and 0 bases from J, the junction kept 12 bases outside the gene matches. This CDR3 is 18 amino acids long. Germline CDR1 is SGHRS and CDR2 is YFSETQ. CDR3 DNA: TGCGCCAGCAGCCTAGCCGGGACAGGGGAGCGGTTGAACACTGAAGCTTTCTTT. It is translated as CASSLAGTGERLNTEAFF.

The chain couples TRBV28 to TRBJ1-5, with 9 bases identical to TRBD1. The CDR3 contains 15 residues. The germline V gene encodes CDR1 MDHEN and CDR2 SYDVKM. Trimming at V came to 6 bases and at J to 6 bases, leaving 9 bases not matched to a gene. The CDR3 nucleotides are TGTGCCAGCAGCTATGACAGGGGGGGTCGTCAGCCCCAGCATTTT. The encoded protein is CASSYDRGGRQPQHF.

V is TRBV19 and J is TRBJ2-2, with 8 positions matching TRBD1. The J segment lost 2 bases and the V segment lost 6 bases, leaving 5 bases of the junction unmatched. This CDR3 is built from 15 residues. The germline V gene has CDR1 LNHDA and CDR2 SQIVND (reference sequence). The chain's CDR3 is CASRKTGANTGELFF. CDR3 nucleotides: TGTGCCAGTAGAAAGACAGGGGCCAACACCGGGGAGCTGTTTTTT.

V and J are TRBV12-5 and TRBJ2-5, with a weak D call TRBD1 (6 bases). This CDR3 is built from 16 residues. V lost 1 base to trimming and J lost 5 bases, with 17 bases between them. CDR1 LGHNT and CDR2 FRNRAP come from the germline V gene. The chain's CDR3 is CASGLGSPTGSETQYF. The CDR3 coding sequence is TGTGCTAGTGGTTTGGGTAGCCCGACAGGTTCGGAGACCCAGTACTTC.

The sample holds one count of this clone. The chain combines TRBV7-8 with TRBJ2-1, with 10 bases fitting TRBD2. Germline-derived CDR1 and CDR2 are SGHVS and FQNEAQ. With V trimmed by 0 bases and J by 4 bases, 9 bases remained unmatched. CDR3 length equals 18 residues. The CDR3 is CASSLAFSGRNKYNEQFF. The CDR3 DNA follows: TGTGCCAGCAGCTTAGCGTTTAGCGGGAGGAACAAATACAATGAGCAGTTCTTC.

V is TRBV7-2 and J is TRBJ2-3; D is unresolved. Germline assignment: CDR1 SGHTA and CDR2 FQGNSA. V was trimmed by 4 bases and J by 0 bases, leaving 11 bases between them. The CDR3 spans 15 residues. Here the CDR3 DNA reads TGTGCCAGCAGCTGGTCGACACCCAGCACAGATACGCAGTATTTT. Its translation: CASSWSTPSTDTQYF. The complete variable domain, with remaining parts taken from reference TRBV7-2 and TRBJ2-3, reads GAGVSQSPSNKVTEKGKDVELRCDPISGHTALYWYRQSLGQGLEFLIYFQGNSAPDKSGLPSDRFSAERTGGSVSTLTIQRTQQEDSAVYLCASSWSTPSTDTQYFGPGTRLTVL.

V usage is TRBV27 and J usage is TRBJ1-1; D uncertain. The V gene lost 6 bases and the J gene lost 0 bases, with 11 bases spanning the gap. Germline CDR1 is MNHEY and CDR2 is SMNVEV (reference sequence). CDR3 size: 14 residues. The DNA for the CDR3 is TGTGCCAGCAGGGTCAGGATGATGAACACTGAAGCTTTCTTT. Amino acids: CASRVRMMNTEAFF.

This chain connects TRBV9 to TRBJ2-2, with TRBD2 as a possible D gene (5 bases). This CDR3 is built from 16 residues. CDR1 and CDR2 (germline): SGDLS, YYNGEE. With 6 bases removed from V and 6 bases from J, the gap between germline ends came to 21 bases. The CDR3 region has the DNA TGTGCCAGCAACTTAGGGAGTCCGCTCAAGTCCGGGGAGCTGTTTTTT. It specifies CASNLGSPLKSGELFF.

J is TRBJ1-2 and V is TRBV19, with 8 bases that match TRBD1. The CDR3 consists of 12 residues. V lost 5 bases to trimming and J lost 6 bases; unmatched junction nucleotides: 2. Germline V gives CDR1 LNHDA, CDR2 SQIVND (reference sequence). The CDR3 spells CASSVQGDGYTF. The CDR3 DNA follows: TGTGCCAGTAGTGTACAGGGGGATGGCTACACCTTC.

This chain connects TRBV5-4 to TRBJ2-7; D is unclear. CDR3 length: 15 residues. CDR1 SGHNT and CDR2 YYREEE come from the germline V gene (reference sequence). V was trimmed by 1 base and J by 0 bases, leaving 11 bases between them. The CDR3 spells CASSLNAESSYEQYF. The CDR3 region has the DNA TGTGCCAGCAGCTTGAACGCGGAGAGCTCCTACGAGCAGTACTTC. Full variable domain (missing parts from reference TRBV5-4 and TRBJ2-7): ETGVTQSPTHLIKTRGQQVTLRCSSQSGHNTVSWYQQALGQGPQFIFQYYREEENGRGNFPPRFSGLQFPNYSSELNVNALELDDSALYLCASSLNAESSYEQYFGPGTRLTVT.

The rearrangement links TRBV7-3 to TRBJ2-1; possibly TRBD2 for D (6 bases). There are 17 residues in the CDR3. Trimming cost V 7 bases and J 2 bases, with 21 bases left between them. Germline V CDR1 and CDR2: SGHTA, FQGTGA. CDR3 DNA: TGTGCCAGCACAAAATTGGAGGGGCCCGAGACCTACAATGAGCAGTTCTTC. Amino acids: CASTKLEGPETYNEQFF.

This chain connects TRBV6-5 to TRBJ2-5; a possible D gene is TRBD2 (5 bases). This CDR3 has 15 amino acids. V shed 4 bases and J shed 5 bases, with 17 bases lying between them. From germline, CDR1 is MNHEY and CDR2 SVGAGI. The CDR3 nucleotides read TGTGCCAGCAGTTCCAGGACCCCTCGAGGGGAGACCCAGTACTTC. It codes for CASSSRTPRGETQYF.

The rearrangement links TRBV9 to TRBJ2-1; 11 positions match TRBD1. Per germline, CDR1 SGDLS and CDR2 YYNGEE. V trimming: 3 bases; J trimming: 6 bases; junction bases outside the gene matches: 2. The CDR3 has 14 amino acids. The CDR3 reads CASSGTGGINEQFF. The CDR3 DNA reads as TGTGCCAGCAGCGGGACAGGGGGCATCAATGAGCAGTTCTTC.

V gene TRBV28 combines with J gene TRBJ2-5, with D possibly TRBD1 on 6 matching bases. Trimming removed 6 bases at V and 3 bases at J, with 14 bases between. In germline, CDR1 is MDHEN, CDR2 SYDVKM. The CDR3 totals 14 residues. The CDR3 DNA is TGTGCCAGCAGCCCCCTAGGGGGAAAAGAGACCCAGTACTTC. Amino acids: CASSPLGGKETQYF.

The chain joins TRBV7-8 to TRBJ1-1; D is uncertain. CDR3 length: 14 residues. Deletions cut 1 base from V and 2 bases from J, with 8 bases between. Germline CDR1 SGHVS, CDR2 FQNEAQ. The CDR3 sequence: CASSLVYKNTEAFF. The CDR3 nucleotides are TGTGCCAGCAGCTTAGTGTACAAAAACACTGAAGCTTTCTTT.

This rearrangement joins TRBV19 to TRBJ1-5; no firm D call. V was clipped by 7 bases and J by 6 bases, with 13 bases between them. CDR1 and CDR2 (germline): LNHDA, SQIVND (reference sequence). The CDR3 is 13 residues long. CDR3 residues: CASTESGSQPQHF. CDR3 DNA: TGTGCCAGTACAGAATCAGGTTCTCAGCCCCAGCATTTT.

The rearrangement uses TRBV4-2 and TRBJ1-6, with 9 bases that match TRBD1. There are 16 residues in the CDR3. Losses at the gene ends were 6 bases for V and 4 bases for J; bases not matched to a gene: 7. Germline V CDR1 and CDR2: LGHNA, YNFKEQ. The CDR3 sequence is CASRPGQGSYNSPLHF. CDR3 DNA sequence: TGTGCCAGCAGACCGGGACAGGGCAGTTATAATTCACCCCTCCACTTT.

The chain couples TRBV23-1 to TRBJ2-5; maybe TRBD2 (7 bases). TRBV23-1 is flagged as an ORF with uncertain function. V dropped 1 base and J dropped 4 bases, with 13 bases sitting between them. This CDR3 region has 15 residues. The CDR3 sequence: CASSQYGGLGETQYF. Written as DNA, the CDR3 is TGCGCCAGCAGTCAATACGGGGGGCTCGGAGAGACCCAGTACTTC.

The chain couples TRBV5-1 to TRBJ2-7; tentative D call: TRBD2 (5 bases). The CDR3 extends over 15 amino acids. V lost 5 bases and J 0 bases, leaving 15 bases between the germline ends. Germline V CDR1 and CDR2: SGHRS, YFSETQ. The CDR3 spells CASSPEGPISYEQYF. DNA for the CDR3: TGCGCCAGCAGTCCCGAGGGCCCCATCTCCTACGAGCAGTACTTC.

The J gene is TRBJ1-6, the V gene TRBV4-1; D may be TRBD1 (5 bases). CDR1 and CDR2 (germline): MGHRA, YSYEKL. The germline V and J ends were trimmed by 1 base and 6 bases, with 13 bases remaining between them. The CDR3 covers 16 residues. The CDR3 nucleotides are TGCGCCAGCAGCCAAGCCCTCAGGGTCGGTAATTCACCCCTCCACTTT. Translation gives CASSQALRVGNSPLHF.

As concerns this clone: This CDR3 is also generated by other DNA sequences in the sample. The V and J genes are TRBV28 and TRBJ1-6, with 9 bases fitting TRBD1. This CDR3 has 14 amino acids. V shed 6 bases, J shed 9 bases, and the junction held 6 bases outside the gene matches. The germline V gene has CDR1 MDHEN and CDR2 SYDVKM. The chain's CDR3 is CASRRDRVVSPLHF. CDR3 DNA: TGTGCCAGCAGGAGGGACAGGGTTGTTTCACCCCTCCACTTT.

V usage is TRBV7-8 and J usage is TRBJ2-7; a weak D match, TRBD2 (6 bases). The V end was cut by 5 bases, the J end by 3 bases, with 14 bases between. The V gene's germline CDR1 is SGHVS and CDR2 FQNEAQ. The CDR3 is made up of 14 amino acids. CDR3 in amino acids: CASSPRLAIYEQYF. CDR3 DNA: TGTGCCAGCAGCCCCCGCCTAGCGATCTACGAGCAGTACTTC.